This T cell receptor (beta chain) appears in the sequencing data of a study of cytomegalovirus exposure and HLA in healthy donors. Points from the study as a whole: Productive status was seen about 87% or about 30% of the time for most TCR beta V segments in an earlier analysis. In a later analysis, HLA-C alleles had the fewest associated TCRs, DRB1 alleles the most. V- and J-gene trimming of TCR beta was linked (in a later analysis) to a missense DCLRE1C variant.

As to this clone: Its target is unknown.

A multiplex PCR was run with 60 Vbeta primers and 13 Jbeta primers. Sequenced by immunoSEQ multiplex PCR; TCRdb stores in-frame clones only, minus some. The table records 150,000 to 200,000 clones, about 74% of them present only once. The germline V and J ends were trimmed by 4 bases and 2 bases, with 8 bases remaining between them. This CDR3 has 13 amino acids. Germline V gives CDR1 LNHDA, CDR2 SQIVND (reference sequence). The rearrangement joins TRBV19 to TRBJ1-2; no clear D. The source material was PBMCs. The source is a male donor in good health and CMV-seronegative. The CDR3 loop reads CASSTTRNYGYTF. The CDR3 DNA reads as TGTGCCAGTAGTACGACACGGAACTATGGCTACACCTTC.